These T cell receptor beta chains were read from a single sample in a study of blood T cell repertoires in COVID-19. Only in-frame clones appear in the TCRdb table, and some are missing; sequencing was by immunoSEQ multiplex PCR. Altogether a few hundred thousand clones are present, about 87% being singletons, with the ten largest covering 8.5% to 10%. Sequenced material: PBMCs or T cells enriched from blood (not recorded which). Receptor source: a woman under 30 who had recovered from COVID-19. CDR3s include the opening cysteine and the closing phenylalanine or tryptophan. D genes are given only for firm matches. The listing skips clone size in some rows; elsewhere it reads once, few, many or a size class.

len | abundance | j_gene | d_gene | v_gene | CDR3nt | CDR3aa
12 | NA | TRBJ1-2 | NA | TRBV24-1 | TGTGCCACCAGTGGAGACAACGATGGCTACACCTTC | CATSGDNDGYTF
16 | once | TRBJ2-1 | TRBD1 | TRBV18 | TGTGCCAGCTCTCCATCGAACAGGGGCGACTACAATGAGCAGTTCTTC | CASSPSNRGDYNEQFF
15 | NA | TRBJ2-7 | NA | TRBV28 | TGTGCCAGCAGTTTGTTCGGAAGGGGCACGTACGAGCAGTACTTC | CASSLFGRGTYEQYF
19 | NA | TRBJ2-3 | TRBD2 | TRBV28 | TGTGCCAGCAGTTTTGCGCTAGCGGGGGGCTCCGGCCCGCCAGATACGCAGTATTTT | CASSFALAGGSGPPDTQYF
16 | NA | TRBJ2-1 | TRBD2 | TRBV5-5 | TGTGCCAGCAGCTTAAGCGGGGGGACTTACATCGATGAGCAGTTCTTC | CASSLSGGTYIDEQFF
15 | NA | TRBJ2-1 | NA | TRBV6-1 | TGTGCCAGCAGTGATTACGACGGGGTACCAAACGAGCAGTTCTTC | CASSDYDGVPNEQFF
15 | NA | TRBJ1-6 | TRBD1 | TRBV7-8 | TGTGCCAGCAGCTCGCGACAGGGTGGTAATTCACCCCTCCACTTT | CASSSRQGGNSPLHF
15 | once | TRBJ2-1 | TRBD2 | TRBV28 | TGTGCCAGCAGTTTATCTAGCGGGGTGAACAATGAGCAGTTCTTC | CASSLSSGVNNEQFF
16 | once | TRBJ2-1 | TRBD2 | TRBV7-9 | TGTGCCAGCAGCTTATTAGCGGGGGGTCATGCTACTATAGCGTTCTTC | CASSLLAGGHATIAFF
17 | NA | TRBJ1-2 | TRBD1 | TRBV10-3 | TGTGCCATCAATCTGAGGGGGCTAGGTTCATCTAACTATGGCTACACCTTC | CAINLRGLGSSNYGYTF
13 | NA | TRBJ2-7 | NA | TRBV5-6 | TGTGCCAGCAGCTTCTTGTCAGGGTACGAGCAGTACTTC | CASSFLSGYEQYF
15 | NA | TRBJ1-1 | TRBD1 | TRBV28 | TGTGCCAGCAGTTTCCTGGGACAGCTTGCTACTGAAGCTTTCTTT | CASSFLGQLATEAFF
14 | NA | TRBJ2-7 | TRBD2 | TRBV7-2 | TGTGCCAGCAGCTTGGATGGACTAGATACCGAGCAGTACTTC | CASSLDGLDTEQYF